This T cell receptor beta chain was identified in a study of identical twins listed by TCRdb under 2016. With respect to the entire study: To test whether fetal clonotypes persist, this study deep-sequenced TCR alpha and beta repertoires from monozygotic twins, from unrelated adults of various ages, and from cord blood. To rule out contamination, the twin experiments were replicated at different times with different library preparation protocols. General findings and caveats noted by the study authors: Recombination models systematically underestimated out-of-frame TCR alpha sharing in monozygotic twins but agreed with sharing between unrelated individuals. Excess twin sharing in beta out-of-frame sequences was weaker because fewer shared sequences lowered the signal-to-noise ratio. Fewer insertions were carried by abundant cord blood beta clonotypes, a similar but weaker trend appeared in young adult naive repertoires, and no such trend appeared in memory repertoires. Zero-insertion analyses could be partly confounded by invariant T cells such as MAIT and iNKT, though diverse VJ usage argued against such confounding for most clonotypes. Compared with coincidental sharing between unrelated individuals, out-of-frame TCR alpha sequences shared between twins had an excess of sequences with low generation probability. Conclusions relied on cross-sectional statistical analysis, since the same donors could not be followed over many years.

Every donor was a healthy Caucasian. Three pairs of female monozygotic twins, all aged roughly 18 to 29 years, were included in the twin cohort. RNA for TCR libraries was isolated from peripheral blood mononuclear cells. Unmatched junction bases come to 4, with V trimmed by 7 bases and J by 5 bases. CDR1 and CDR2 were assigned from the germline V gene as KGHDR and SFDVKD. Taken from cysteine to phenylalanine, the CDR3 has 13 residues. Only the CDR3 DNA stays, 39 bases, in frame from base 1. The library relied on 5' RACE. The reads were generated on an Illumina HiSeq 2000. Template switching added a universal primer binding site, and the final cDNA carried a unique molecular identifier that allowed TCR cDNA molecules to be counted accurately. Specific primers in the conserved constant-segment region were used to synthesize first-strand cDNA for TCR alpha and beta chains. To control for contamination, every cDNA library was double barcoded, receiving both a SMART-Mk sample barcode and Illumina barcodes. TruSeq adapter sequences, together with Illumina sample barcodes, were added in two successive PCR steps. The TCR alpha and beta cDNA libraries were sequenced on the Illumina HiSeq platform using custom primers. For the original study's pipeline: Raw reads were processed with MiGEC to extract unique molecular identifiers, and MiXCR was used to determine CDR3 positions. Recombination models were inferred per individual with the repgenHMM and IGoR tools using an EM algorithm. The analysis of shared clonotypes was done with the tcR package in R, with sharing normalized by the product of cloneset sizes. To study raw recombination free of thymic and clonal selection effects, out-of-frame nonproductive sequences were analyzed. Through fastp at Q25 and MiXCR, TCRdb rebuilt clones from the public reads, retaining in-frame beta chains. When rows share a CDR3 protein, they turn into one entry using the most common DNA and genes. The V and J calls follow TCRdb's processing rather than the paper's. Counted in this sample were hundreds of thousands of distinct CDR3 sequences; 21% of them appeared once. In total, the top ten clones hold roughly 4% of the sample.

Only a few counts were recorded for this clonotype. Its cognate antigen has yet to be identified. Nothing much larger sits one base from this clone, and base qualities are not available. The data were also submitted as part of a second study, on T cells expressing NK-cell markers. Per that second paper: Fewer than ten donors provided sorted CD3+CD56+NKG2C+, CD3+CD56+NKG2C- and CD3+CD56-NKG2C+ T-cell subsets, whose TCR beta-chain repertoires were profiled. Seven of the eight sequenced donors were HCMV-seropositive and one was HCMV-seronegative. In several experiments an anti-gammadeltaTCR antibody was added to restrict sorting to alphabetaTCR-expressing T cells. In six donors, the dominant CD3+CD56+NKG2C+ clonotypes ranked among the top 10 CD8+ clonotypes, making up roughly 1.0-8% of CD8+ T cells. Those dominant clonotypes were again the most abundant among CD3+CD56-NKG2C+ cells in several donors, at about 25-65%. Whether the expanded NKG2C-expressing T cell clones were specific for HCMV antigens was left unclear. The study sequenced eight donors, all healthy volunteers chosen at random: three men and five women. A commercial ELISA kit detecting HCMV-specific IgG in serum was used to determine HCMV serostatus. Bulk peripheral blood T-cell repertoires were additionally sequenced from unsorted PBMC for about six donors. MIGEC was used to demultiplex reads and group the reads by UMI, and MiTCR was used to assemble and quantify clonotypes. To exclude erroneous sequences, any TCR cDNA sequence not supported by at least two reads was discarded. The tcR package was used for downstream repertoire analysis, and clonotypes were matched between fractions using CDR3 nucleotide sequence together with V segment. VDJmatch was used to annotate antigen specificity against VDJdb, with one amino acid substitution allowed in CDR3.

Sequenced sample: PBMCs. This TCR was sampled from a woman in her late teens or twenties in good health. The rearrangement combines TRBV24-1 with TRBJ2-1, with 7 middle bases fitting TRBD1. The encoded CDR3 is CATSETGHNEQFF. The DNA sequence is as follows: TGTGCCACCAGCGAGACAGGGCACAATGAGCAGTTCTTC.